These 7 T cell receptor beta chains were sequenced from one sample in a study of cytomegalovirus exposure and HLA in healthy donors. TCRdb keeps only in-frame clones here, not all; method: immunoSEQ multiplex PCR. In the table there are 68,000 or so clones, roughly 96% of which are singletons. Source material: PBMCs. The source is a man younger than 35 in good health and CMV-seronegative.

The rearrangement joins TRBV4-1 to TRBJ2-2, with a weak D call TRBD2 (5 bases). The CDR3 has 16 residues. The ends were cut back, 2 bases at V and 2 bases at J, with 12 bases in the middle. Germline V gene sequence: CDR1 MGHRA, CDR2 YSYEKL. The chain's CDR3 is CASSQQPGSNTGELFF. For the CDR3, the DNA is TGCGCCAGCAGCCAACAACCGGGATCCAACACCGGGGAGCTGTTTTTT.

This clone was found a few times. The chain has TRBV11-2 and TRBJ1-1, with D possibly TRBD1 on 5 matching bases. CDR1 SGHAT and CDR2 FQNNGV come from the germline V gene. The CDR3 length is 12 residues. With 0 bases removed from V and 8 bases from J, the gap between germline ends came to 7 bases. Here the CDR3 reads CASSLEAGEAFF. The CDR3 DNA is TGTGCCAGCAGCTTAGAGGCAGGGGAAGCTTTCTTT. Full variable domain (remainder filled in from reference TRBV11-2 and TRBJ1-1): EAGVAQSPRYKIIEKRQSVAFWCNPISGHATLYWYQQILGQGPKLLIQFQNNGVVDDSQLPKDRFSAERLKGVDSTLKIQPAKLEDSAVYLCASSLEAGEAFFGQGTRLTVV.

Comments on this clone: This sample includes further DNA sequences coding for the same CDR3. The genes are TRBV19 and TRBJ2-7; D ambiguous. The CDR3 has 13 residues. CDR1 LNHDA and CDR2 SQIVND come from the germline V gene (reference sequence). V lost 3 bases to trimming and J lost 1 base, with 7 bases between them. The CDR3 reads CASSIPGSYEQYF. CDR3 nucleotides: TGTGCCAGTAGTATCCCAGGATCCTACGAGCAGTACTTC.

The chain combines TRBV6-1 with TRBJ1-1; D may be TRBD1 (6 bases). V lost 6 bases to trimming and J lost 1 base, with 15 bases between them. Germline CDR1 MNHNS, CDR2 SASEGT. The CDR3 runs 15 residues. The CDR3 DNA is TGTGCCAGCAGACACGGGACAAGTCAGAACACTGAAGCTTTCTTT. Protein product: CASRHGTSQNTEAFF.

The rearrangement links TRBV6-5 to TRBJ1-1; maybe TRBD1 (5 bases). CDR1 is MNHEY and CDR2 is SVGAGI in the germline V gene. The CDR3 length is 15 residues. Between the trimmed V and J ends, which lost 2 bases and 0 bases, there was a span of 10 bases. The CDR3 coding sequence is TGTGCCAGCAGTTACAATAGACAGCTGAACACTGAAGCTTTCTTT. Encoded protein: CASSYNRQLNTEAFF.

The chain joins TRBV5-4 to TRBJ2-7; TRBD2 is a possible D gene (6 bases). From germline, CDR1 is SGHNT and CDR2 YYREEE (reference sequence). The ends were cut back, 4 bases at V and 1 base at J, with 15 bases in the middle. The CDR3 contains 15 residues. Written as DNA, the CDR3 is TGTGCCAGCAGCCCGGGGGTAGCGAATTCCTACGAGCAGTACTTC. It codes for CASSPGVANSYEQYF.

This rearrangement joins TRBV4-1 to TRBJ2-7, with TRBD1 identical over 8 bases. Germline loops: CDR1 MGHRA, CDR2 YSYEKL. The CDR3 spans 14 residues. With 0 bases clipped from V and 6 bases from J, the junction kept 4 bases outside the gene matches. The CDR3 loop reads CASSQDRGLGEQYF. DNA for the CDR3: TGCGCCAGCAGCCAAGACAGGGGGCTGGGCGAGCAGTACTTC.